This T cell receptor beta chain is from a study of blood T cell repertoires in COVID-19. Only in-frame clones appear in the TCRdb table, and some are missing; sequencing was by immunoSEQ multiplex PCR. The table records over 55,000 clones, more than 70% of them present only once. The material sequenced was peripheral blood. This receptor was obtained from a man aged 45-60 years with active COVID-19.

CDR3 in amino acids: CASSEFRQGETQYF. The CDR3 nucleotides read TGTGCCAGCAGTGAATTCCGGCAGGGTGAGACCCAGTACTTC. The rearrangement uses TRBV25-1 and TRBJ2-5; D perhaps matches TRBD1 (5 bases). CDR1 is MGHDK, CDR2 SYGVNS, per germline. The V end lost 1 base, the J end lost 5 bases, and 11 bases lay between the germline ends. This CDR3 comprises 14 residues.